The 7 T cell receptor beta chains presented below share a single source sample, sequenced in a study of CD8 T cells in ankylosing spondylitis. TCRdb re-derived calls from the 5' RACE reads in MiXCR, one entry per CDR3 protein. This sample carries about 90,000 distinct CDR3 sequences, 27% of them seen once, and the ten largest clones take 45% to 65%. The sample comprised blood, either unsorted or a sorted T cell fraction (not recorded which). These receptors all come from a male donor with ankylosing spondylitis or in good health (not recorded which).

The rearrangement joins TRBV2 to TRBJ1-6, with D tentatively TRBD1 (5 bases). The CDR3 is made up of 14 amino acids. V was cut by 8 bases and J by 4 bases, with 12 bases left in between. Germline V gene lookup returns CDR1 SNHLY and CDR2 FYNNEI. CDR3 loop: CASLLDKYNSPLHF. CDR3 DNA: TGTGCCAGCCTTTTGGACAAATATAATTCACCCCTCCACTTT.

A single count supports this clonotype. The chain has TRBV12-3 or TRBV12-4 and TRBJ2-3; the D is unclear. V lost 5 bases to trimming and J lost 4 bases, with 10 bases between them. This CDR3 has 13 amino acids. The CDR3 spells CASSLRTPDTQYF. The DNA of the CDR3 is TGTGCCAGCAGTCTCCGGACCCCAGATACGCAGTATTTT.

In nucleotides, the CDR3 is TGCGCCAGCAGCCGTTCGAGGGACATGAACTACGAGCAGTACTTC. Its protein product is CASSRSRDMNYEQYF. The chain employs TRBV5-1 and TRBJ2-7; a possible D gene is TRBD1 (6 bases). This CDR3 is built from 15 residues. V lost 4 bases and J 3 bases, leaving 17 bases between the germline ends. Germline loops: CDR1 SGHRS, CDR2 YFSETQ.

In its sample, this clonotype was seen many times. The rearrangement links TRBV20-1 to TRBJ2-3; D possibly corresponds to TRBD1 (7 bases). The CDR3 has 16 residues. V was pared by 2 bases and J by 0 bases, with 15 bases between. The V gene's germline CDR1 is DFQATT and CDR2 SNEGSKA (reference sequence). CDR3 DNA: TGCAGTGCTAGACGGAGGCAGGGGGGAAGCACAGATACGCAGTATTTT. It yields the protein CSARRRQGGSTDTQYF.

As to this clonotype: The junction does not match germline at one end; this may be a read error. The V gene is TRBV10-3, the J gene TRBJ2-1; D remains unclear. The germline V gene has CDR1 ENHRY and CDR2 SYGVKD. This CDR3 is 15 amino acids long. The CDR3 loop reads CAIRAAQPGVNVQFF. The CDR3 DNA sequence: TGTGCCATCAGGGCTGCGCAGCCCGGCGTAAATGTGCAGTTCTTC.

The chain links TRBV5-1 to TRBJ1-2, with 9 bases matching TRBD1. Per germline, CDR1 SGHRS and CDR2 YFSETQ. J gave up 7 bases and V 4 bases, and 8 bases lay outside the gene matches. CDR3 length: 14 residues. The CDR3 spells CASSAEGQGGGYTF. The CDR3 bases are TGCGCCAGCAGCGCGGAGGGACAGGGTGGTGGCTACACCTTC.

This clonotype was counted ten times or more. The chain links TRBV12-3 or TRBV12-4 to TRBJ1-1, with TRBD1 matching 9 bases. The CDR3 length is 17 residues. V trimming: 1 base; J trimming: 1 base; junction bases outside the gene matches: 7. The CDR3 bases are TGTGCCAGCAGTTTAGGGGGACAGGGTCAACAGAACACTGAAGCTTTCTTT. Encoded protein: CASSLGGQGQQNTEAFF.